This TCR beta chain emerged from a study of blood T cell repertoires in COVID-19 (TCRdb year 2020). In terms of the full investigation: The collaborator samples originated in the United States, Italy and Spain and spanned the acute and convalescent phases of COVID-19. The material from the prospective study consisted of cDNA or gDNA derived from T cells, B-cell-depleted T cells, or PBMCs. Subjects who had been exposed to COVID-19, were actively infected with it, or had recovered from it provided the deeply sampled blood TCRbeta repertoires that made up the dataset. The repertoires were released in a freely available public database intended as a resource for research on the immune response to SARS-CoV-2. The samples were drawn from two sources: the first 160 participants of the ongoing ImmuneRACE study, and over 950 subjects contributed by 6 global collaborators. The sample metadata nearly always contained a de-identified subject ID, COVID-19 status, age in years and sex. Where available, HLA class I and class II types were obtained from metadata supplied by the sample provider rather than from assay-based typing.

Notes on this clone: What antigen it recognizes has not been identified. Per-base quality was not reported, and no clone a single base away is much larger than it.

What the authors observed across the whole study: Clinical and demographic metadata were provided uncurated, with the amount varying by source and participant.

For CDR1 and CDR2, the germline V gene (reference sequence) lists GTSNPN and SVGIG. The cysteine opens and the phenylalanine closes a CDR3 of 13 amino acids. Just the 39-base CDR3 DNA is kept, in frame starting at base 1. The germline ends are 6 bases apart after V is trimmed by 0 bases and J by 4 bases. TCRbeta CDR3 regions were amplified from genomic DNA using the immunoSEQ Assay, a bias-controlled multiplex PCR. The paper's processing steps were these. Nucleated cell counts per sample were estimated from amplification of reference gene primers within the assay. To quantify the absolute abundance of each unique TCRbeta CDR3 rearrangement, sequence reads were collapsed and filtered. For each sample, productive Simpson clonality was calculated as the square root of Simpson's diversity index across productive rearrangements. TCRdb's version of the immuneACCESS table is confined to in-frame rearrangements and falls short of the full clone set. An unresolved V gene accounts for under half of the shortfall where checked; the remainder is of unknown origin. V and J calls and clone size are as listed in that table; D and trimming were resolved from the DNA. The sample has 250,000 to 350,000 clones on record, roughly 84% of them singletons. The ten biggest clones cover about 1.5% of the sample.

In Seattle, one collaborating source enrolled patients while the infection was active and tracked those patients longitudinally over the course of disease. The collaborating institutions used their own protocols to collect whole blood in K2EDTA tubes. Collaborator samples were shipped for TCRbeta analysis as frozen whole blood, isolated PBMCs, or DNA extracted from either sample type. This receptor was taken from a human donor with COVID-19, enrolled during active disease. The donor label of this sample is uncertain. The sequence is built from TRBV30 and TRBJ1-4; no confident D gene assignment can be made. The sequenced material came from peripheral blood. The base sequence is TGTGCCTGGAGTGTACAGCTTAATGAAAAACTGTTTTTT. Its coded protein is CAWSVQLNEKLFF.